The 7 T cell receptor beta chains in this list originate from one sample, sequenced in a study of T cell changes during pregnancy in multiple sclerosis. The data were produced by immunoSEQ multiplex PCR, yet TCRdb's version contains in-frame clones alone and is incomplete. Of about 57,000 clones listed, around nine tenths were seen once; the top ten hold about 0.4%. The sample in question was CD4+ T cells from peripheral blood mononuclear cells, obtained in the third trimester of pregnancy. These receptors were obtained from a female donor with multiple sclerosis, enrolled in a pregnancy study.

J is TRBJ1-1 and V is TRBV6-5; D possibly corresponds to TRBD1 (6 bases). The germline CDR1 and CDR2 sequences are MNHEY and SVGAGI. This CDR3 is built from 13 residues. Trimming took 6 bases from V and 1 from J, leaving 9 bases between them. The DNA of the CDR3 is TGTGCCAGCAGAGGACAGAAGAACACTGAAGCTTTCTTT. Translating it yields CASRGQKNTEAFF.

This chain joins TRBV7-9 and TRBJ2-3; 9 nucleotides align to TRBD2. Per germline, CDR1 SEHNR and CDR2 FQNEAQ (reference sequence). The ends lost 2 bases at V and 0 bases at J; junction bases unmatched: 6. CDR3 length equals 17 residues. The CDR3 loop is CASSLSLAGKSTDTQYF. DNA for the CDR3: TGTGCCAGCAGCTTAAGTCTAGCGGGGAAAAGCACAGATACGCAGTATTTT. The full variable domain, with the rest looked up from reference TRBV7-9 and TRBJ2-3, is DTGVSQNPRHKITKRGQNVTFRCDPISEHNRLYWYRQTLGQGPEFLTYFQNEAQLEKSRLLSDRFSAERPKGSFSTLEIQRTEQGDSAMYLCASSLSLAGKSTDTQYFGPGTRLTVL.

The gene calls are TRBV6-1 and TRBJ2-2; D possibly corresponds to TRBD1 (6 bases). This CDR3 is built from 16 residues. Per germline, CDR1 MNHNS and CDR2 SASEGT. Trimming took 7 bases from V and 3 from J, leaving 18 bases between them. The CDR3 sequence is CASTEAPGQYTGELFF. For the CDR3, the DNA is TGTGCCAGCACCGAAGCCCCAGGACAGTACACCGGGGAGCTGTTTTTT.

V gene TRBV14 combines with J gene TRBJ2-1, with 9 bases that match TRBD1. Looked up from germline, CDR1 is SGHDN and CDR2 is FVKESK. V shed 5 bases and J 3 bases; nucleotides not matched to a gene: 5. There are 15 residues in the CDR3. The CDR3: CASSVGTGLYNEQFF. The CDR3 DNA is TGTGCCAGCAGCGTAGGGACAGGGCTCTACAATGAGCAGTTCTTC.

The V call is TRBV6-5, the J call TRBJ1-1; D unclear. The germline CDR1 and CDR2 sequences are MNHEY and SVGAGI. V lost 2 bases and J 4 bases, leaving 8 bases between the germline ends. The CDR3 contains 13 residues. The CDR3 is CASSYQRVTEAFF. CDR3 bases: TGTGCCAGCAGTTACCAGCGGGTCACTGAAGCTTTCTTT.

V is TRBV30 and J is TRBJ2-2; TRBD2 aligns across 11 bases. The germline V gene has CDR1 GTSNPN and CDR2 SVGIG (reference sequence). This CDR3 has 14 residues. Trimming took 5 bases from V and 3 from J; bases not matched to a gene: 2. The CDR3 sequence is CAWASGGYTGELFF. The CDR3 DNA follows: TGTGCCTGGGCTAGCGGGGGGTACACCGGGGAGCTGTTTTTT. Combining the CDR3 with reference TRBV30 and TRBJ2-2 gives the whole variable domain SQTIHQWPATLVQPVGSPLSLECTVEGTSNPNLYWYRQAAGRGLQLLFYSVGIGQISSEVPQNLSASRPQDRQFILSSKKLLLSDSGFYLCAWASGGYTGELFFGEGSRLTVL.

This chain uses TRBV7-9 with TRBJ2-7, with TRBD2 matching over 9 bases. V was clipped by 1 base and J by 5 bases; unmatched bases: 6. The CDR3 loop spans 15 amino acids. Germline lookup yields CDR1 SEHNR and CDR2 FQNEAQ (reference sequence). In DNA, the CDR3 is TGTGCCAGCAGCTTAGGGGCTAGCGGGAACGACGAGCAGTACTTC. Translation: CASSLGASGNDEQYF.